These T cell receptor beta chains were read from a single sample in a study of human T cells and chemical hapten exposure. TCRdb re-analysed the RACE reads in MiXCR, keeping a single row per CDR3 protein. The table records tens of thousands of distinct CDR3 sequences, about 10% of them present only once. The source material was whole blood, sampled in connection with sensitization to the hapten diphenylcyclopropenone (DPC). Receptors were obtained from a woman in her 30s with alopecia areata. Some clones in this sample may be carry-over from other donors' samples. Both conserved end residues are part of each CDR3. The D gene is left open where the match is weak. Rows may omit the clone size; those that give it use once, few, many or a size class.

V gene,J gene,clone size,D gene,CDR3 DNA,CDR3 protein
TRBV11-2,TRBJ2-1,many,-,TGTGCCAGCAGCTTGGTCGGGAGTAGAGCCTTGATCAATGAGCAGTTCTTC,CASSLVGSRALINEQFF
TRBV10-3,TRBJ1-6,-,-,TGTGCCATCAGTGAAGGGGGAGATTCACCCCTCCACTTT,CAISEGGDSPLHF
TRBV11-1,TRBJ1-2,-,TRBD1,TGTGCCAGCAGCAAAGACAGGGGGCATGGCTACACCTTC,CASSKDRGHGYTF
TRBV7-2,TRBJ2-1,many,-,TGTGCCAGCAGCCAAACGAGCGGGAATGAGCAGTTCTTC,CASSQTSGNEQFF
TRBV28,TRBJ2-6,few,-,TGTGCCAGCGGGAACTCTGGGGCCAACGTCCTGACTTTC,CASGNSGANVLTF
TRBV19,TRBJ2-1,once,-,TGTGCCAGTAGTACCCGACCAACGGGTGAGCAGTTCTTC,CASSTRPTGEQFF
TRBV4-3,TRBJ2-5,-,TRBD2,TGCGCCAGCAGCCAAGATCGGCCGAGGAGCGGGGGGCAAGAGACCCAGTACTTC,CASSQDRPRSGGQETQYF
TRBV9,TRBJ1-3,-,-,TGTGCCAGCAGCCCCCATGGGGGCCAAACTCTGAACACCATATATTTT,CASSPHGGQTLNTIYF
TRBV5-4,TRBJ1-2,few,TRBD1,TGTGCCAGCAGCTTGGCGACGGGACAGTCCATCTATGGCTACACCTTC,CASSLATGQSIYGYTF
TRBV6-4,TRBJ2-1,many,TRBD1,TGTGCCAGCAGACGGGACAGAACATCCAATGAGCAGTTCTTC,CASRRDRTSNEQFF
TRBV25-1,TRBJ1-5,few,TRBD1,TGTGCCAGCAGTGTCGGGACAGGCAGTCAGCCCCAGCATTTT,CASSVGTGSQPQHF
TRBV29-1,TRBJ2-7,-,TRBD2,TGCAGCGTCCGTAGCGGGAGCCCCTACGAGCAGTACTTC,CSVRSGSPYEQYF
TRBV20-1,TRBJ2-3,many,TRBD2,TGCAGTGCTTATAGCGGGAGGTTTAGCACAGATACGCAGTATTTT,CSAYSGRFSTDTQYF
TRBV2,TRBJ1-5,few,-,TGTGCCAGCAGCCCAGGGATGGGGGGCAATCAGCCCCAGCATTTT,CASSPGMGGNQPQHF
TRBV7-3,TRBJ2-5,many,TRBD2,TGTGCCAGCAGCTCCACCGGGACTAGAGAGACCCAGTACTTC,CASSSTGTRETQYF
TRBV6-2/TRBV6-3,TRBJ1-3,-,-,TGTGCCAGCAGTTACGGACAGTTAAGCTCTGGAAACACCATATATTTT,CASSYGQLSSGNTIYF
TRBV9,TRBJ2-1,-,TRBD1,TGTGCCAGCAGCGCCGACAGGGCGATATACAATGAGCAGTTCTTC,CASSADRAIYNEQFF
TRBV20-1,TRBJ1-1,-,-,TGCAGTGCTAGACTGACAGCCACCCCTGAAGCTTTCTTT,CSARLTATPEAFF
TRBV7-9,TRBJ2-1,many,-,TGTGCCAGCAAGCTTAGAGTTGGCAGGGGTGAGGGCAATGAGCAGTTCTTC,CASKLRVGRGEGNEQFF
TRBV11-1,TRBJ2-1,few,-,TGTGCCAGCAGCCCTTCCCATGAGCAGTTCTTC,CASSPSHEQFF
TRBV7-8,TRBJ1-1,many,-,TGTGCCAGCAGCGTAGGAGGGACTGAAGCTTTCTTT,CASSVGGTEAFF
TRBV7-9,TRBJ1-4,few,TRBD1,TGTGCCAGCAGCTTTCGGACAGGTGGTAATGAAAAACTGTTTTTT,CASSFRTGGNEKLFF
TRBV18,TRBJ2-7,-,-,TGTGCCAGCTCACCACCGGGCCAGACCTACGAGCAGTACTTC,CASSPPGQTYEQYF
TRBV3-1,TRBJ1-2,many,-,TGTGCCAGCAGCCATTCGGACGGATTACTCTATGGCTACACCTTC,CASSHSDGLLYGYTF
TRBV6-5,TRBJ1-2,few,TRBD1,TGTGCCAGCAGGAGAGGGGGCGATTTCGGCAGCTATGGCTACACCTTC,CASRRGGDFGSYGYTF
TRBV10-3,TRBJ2-5,-,-,TGTGCCATCAGTAAGGGAGAGACCCAGTACTTC,CAISKGETQYF
TRBV7-2,TRBJ2-7,many,-,TGTGCCAGCAGCTTAGCGACAGTGCGTAGCGAGCAGTACTTC,CASSLATVRSEQYF
TRBV28,TRBJ2-1,once,-,TGTGCCAGCAGTTCCGGGAGTACCTACAATGAGCAGTTCTTC,CASSSGSTYNEQFF
TRBV3-1,TRBJ2-5,-,-,TGTGCCAGCAGCGGCCTTTGGGAGACCCAGTACTTC,CASSGLWETQYF
TRBV7-2,TRBJ2-1,few,TRBD1,TGTGCCAGCAGCTTAGGAGACAGGGGCGCCTACAATGAGCAGTTCTTC,CASSLGDRGAYNEQFF
TRBV21-1,TRBJ2-3,many,-,TGTGCCAGCAGCAAACGGGGAGATACGCAGTATTTT,CASSKRGDTQYF
TRBV4-3,TRBJ1-4,-,-,TGCGCCAGCAGCGGAATACAGGGAACTAATGAAAAACTGTTTTTT,CASSGIQGTNEKLFF
TRBV2,TRBJ1-5,many,-,TGTGCCAGCGTGTTGGATAGCAATCAGCCCCAGCATTTT,CASVLDSNQPQHF
TRBV7-9,TRBJ2-7,few,-,TGTGCCAGCAGCTTGAGGGAATACGAGCAGTACTTC,CASSLREYEQYF
TRBV29-1,TRBJ2-5,many,TRBD1,TGCAGCGCCCGCGGGACAGGCGGAGAGACCCAGTACTTC,CSARGTGGETQYF
TRBV5-1,TRBJ1-2,many,-,TGCGCCAGCAGCTCGTACGGGAGATATGGCTACACCTTC,CASSSYGRYGYTF
TRBV29-1,TRBJ2-1,-,TRBD2,TGCAGCGTTGGTCCGGCGGGAGGGCCGTCCAATGAGCAGTTCTTC,CSVGPAGGPSNEQFF
TRBV30,TRBJ1-3,many,-,TGTGCCTGGAGTGTACCTGGGATTCGTTCTGGAAACACCATATATTTT,CAWSVPGIRSGNTIYF
TRBV28,TRBJ1-5,many,-,TGTGCCAGCAGTTTAGGCGACAGGCTCAATCAGCCCCAGCATTTT,CASSLGDRLNQPQHF
TRBV30,TRBJ1-1,few,-,TGTGCCTGGAGGGGGGAAGTGGACACTGAAGCTTTCTTT,CAWRGEVDTEAFF
TRBV19,TRBJ2-3,-,-,TGTGCCAGTAGTGGGGTAGCGGTTAGCACAGATACGCAGTATTTT,CASSGVAVSTDTQYF
TRBV3-1,TRBJ1-4,many,-,TGTGCCAGCAGCCAAGATCGAGGGGATTCAACTAATGAAAAACTGTTTTTT,CASSQDRGDSTNEKLFF
TRBV18,TRBJ1-3,few,-,TGTGCCAGCTCACCGCCGCGAGGGGCGTTTGGAAACACCATATATTTT,CASSPPRGAFGNTIYF
TRBV4-1,TRBJ2-2,many,-,TGCGCCAGCAGCCAAGATTCCGGTCTCGGGGAGCTGTTTTTT,CASSQDSGLGELFF
TRBV7-3,TRBJ1-6,-,-,TGTGCCAGCAGCTTCTACACCGATTCACCCCTCCACTTT,CASSFYTDSPLHF